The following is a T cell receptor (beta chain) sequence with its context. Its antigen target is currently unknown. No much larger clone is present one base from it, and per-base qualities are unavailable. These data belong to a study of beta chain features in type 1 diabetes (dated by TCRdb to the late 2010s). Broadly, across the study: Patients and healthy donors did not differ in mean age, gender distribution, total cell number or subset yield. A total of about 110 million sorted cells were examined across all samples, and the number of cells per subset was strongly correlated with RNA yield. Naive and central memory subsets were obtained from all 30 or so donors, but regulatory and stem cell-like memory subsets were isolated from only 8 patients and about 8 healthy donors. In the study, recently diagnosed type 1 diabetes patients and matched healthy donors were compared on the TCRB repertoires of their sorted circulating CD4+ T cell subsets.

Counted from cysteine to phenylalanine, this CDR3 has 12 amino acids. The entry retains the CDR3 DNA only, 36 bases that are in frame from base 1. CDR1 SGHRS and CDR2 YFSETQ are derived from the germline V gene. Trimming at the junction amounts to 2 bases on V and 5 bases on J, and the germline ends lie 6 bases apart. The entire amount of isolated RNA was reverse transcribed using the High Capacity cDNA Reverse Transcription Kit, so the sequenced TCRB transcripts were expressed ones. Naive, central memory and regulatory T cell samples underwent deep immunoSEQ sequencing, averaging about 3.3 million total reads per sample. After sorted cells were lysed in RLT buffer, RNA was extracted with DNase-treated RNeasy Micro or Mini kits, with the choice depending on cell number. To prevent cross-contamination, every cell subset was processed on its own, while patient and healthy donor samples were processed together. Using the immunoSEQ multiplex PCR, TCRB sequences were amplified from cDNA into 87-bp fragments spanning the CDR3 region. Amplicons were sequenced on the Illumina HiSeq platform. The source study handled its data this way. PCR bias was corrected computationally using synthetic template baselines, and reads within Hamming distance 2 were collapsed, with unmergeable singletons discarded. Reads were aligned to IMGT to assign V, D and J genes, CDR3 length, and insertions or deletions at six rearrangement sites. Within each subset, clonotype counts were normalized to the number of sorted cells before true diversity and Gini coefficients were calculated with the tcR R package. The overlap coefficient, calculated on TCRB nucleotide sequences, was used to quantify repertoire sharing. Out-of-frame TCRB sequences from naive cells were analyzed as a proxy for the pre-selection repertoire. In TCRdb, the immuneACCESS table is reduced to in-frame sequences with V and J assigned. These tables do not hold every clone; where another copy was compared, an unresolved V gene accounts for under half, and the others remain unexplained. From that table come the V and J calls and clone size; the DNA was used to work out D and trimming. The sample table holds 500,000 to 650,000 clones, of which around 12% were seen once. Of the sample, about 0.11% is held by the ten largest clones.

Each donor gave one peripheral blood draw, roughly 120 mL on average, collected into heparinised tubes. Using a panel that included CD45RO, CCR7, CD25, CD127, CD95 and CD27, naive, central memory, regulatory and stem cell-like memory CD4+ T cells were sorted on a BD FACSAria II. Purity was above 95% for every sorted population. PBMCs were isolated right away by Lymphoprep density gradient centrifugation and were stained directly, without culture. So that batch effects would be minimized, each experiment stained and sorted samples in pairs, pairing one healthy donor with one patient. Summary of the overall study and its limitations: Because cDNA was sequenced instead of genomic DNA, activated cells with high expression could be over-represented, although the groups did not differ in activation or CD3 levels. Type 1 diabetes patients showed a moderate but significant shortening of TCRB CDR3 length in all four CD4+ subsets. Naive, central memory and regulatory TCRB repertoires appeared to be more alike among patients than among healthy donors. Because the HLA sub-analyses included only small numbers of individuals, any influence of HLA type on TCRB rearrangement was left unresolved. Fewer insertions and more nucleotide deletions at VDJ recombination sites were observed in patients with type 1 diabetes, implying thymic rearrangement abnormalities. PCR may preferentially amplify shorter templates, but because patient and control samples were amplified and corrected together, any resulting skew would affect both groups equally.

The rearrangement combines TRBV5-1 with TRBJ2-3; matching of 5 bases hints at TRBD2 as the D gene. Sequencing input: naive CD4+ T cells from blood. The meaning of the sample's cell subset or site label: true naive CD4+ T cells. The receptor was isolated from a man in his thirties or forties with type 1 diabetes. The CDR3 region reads CASSLLGDTQYF. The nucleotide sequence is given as TGCGCCAGCAGCTTACTAGGAGATACGCAGTATTTT.